The 19 T cell receptor beta chains below all came from one sample that was sequenced in a study of blood T cells in healthy people across ages. Then a second PCR, running about 7 to 11 cycles, was carried out with a sample-barcoded 5' primer and a J-beta primer mix. TCRdb re-called the 5' RACE reads through MiXCR, storing one row per CDR3 protein. The sample includes 1.5 million to 2 million distinct CDR3 sequences, roughly 49% of them seen just once. The sequencing sample was made of blood. The receptors here all came from a woman between 40 and 55 years old in good health.

This rearrangement joins TRBV27 to TRBJ1-5, with 9 bases that match TRBD1. The V gene end was trimmed by 3 bases and the J gene end by 5 bases; junction bases not matched to a gene: 11. Germline V gives CDR1 MNHEY, CDR2 SMNVEV (reference sequence). There are 17 residues in the CDR3. As DNA, the CDR3 is TGTGCCAGCAGTTTGAATCACGGGACAGGGAGTGATCAGCCCCAGCATTTT. Protein sequence: CASSLNHGTGSDQPQHF.

The CDR3 DNA sequence: TGCAGTGCTAGAGTCGACAGGAGTCAAGAGACCCAGTACTTC. It translates to CSARVDRSQETQYF. The chain carries TRBV20-1 and TRBJ2-5; maybe TRBD1 (6 bases). CDR1 is DFQATT and CDR2 is SNEGSKA in the germline V gene (reference sequence). Trimming took 1 base from V and 2 from J, leaving 11 bases between them. The length of the CDR3 is 14 residues.

V is TRBV10-3 and J is TRBJ2-5; D is unclear. V was cut by 4 bases and J by 3 bases, with 9 bases left in between. Germline-derived CDR1 and CDR2 are ENHRY and SYGVKD. The CDR3 sequence is 13 residues long. The CDR3 here is CAISGSREETQYF. CDR3 nucleotide sequence: TGTGCCATCAGTGGTAGTAGAGAAGAGACCCAGTACTTC.

The table lists this clonotype with a few counts. This rearrangement joins TRBV2 to TRBJ2-5, with TRBD2 matching over 12 bases. The V and J ends lost 4 bases and 5 bases, in that order; junction bases with no gene match: 8. From germline, CDR1 is SNHLY and CDR2 FYNNEI. This CDR3 comprises 16 residues. CDR3 protein: CASSALAGGSPETQYF. In DNA, the CDR3 is TGTGCCAGCAGTGCCCTAGCGGGGGGGTCCCCCGAGACCCAGTACTTC.

The chain recombines TRBV29-1 with TRBJ2-1, with 8 bases aligning to TRBD2. Looked up from germline, CDR1 is SQVTM and CDR2 is ANQGSEA. This CDR3 is built from 13 residues. J gave up 6 bases and V 8 bases, and 9 bases lay outside the gene matches. The CDR3 DNA follows: TGCAGCACGATAGGACTAGCCCTCAATGAGCAGTTCTTC. This codes for CSTIGLALNEQFF.

This clonotype was seen a few times. The V and J genes are TRBV29-1 and TRBJ2-7; 12 nucleotides align to TRBD1. J was trimmed by 5 bases and V by 2 bases; bases with no gene match: 4. CDR3 length: 14 residues. The germline gives CDR1 SQVTM, CDR2 ANQGSEA. This CDR3 is CSVETGTGGDEQYF. In DNA, the CDR3 is TGCAGCGTTGAAACCGGGACAGGGGGCGACGAGCAGTACTTC.

A note on this clonotype: A much larger clone sits a single nucleotide away, making a read error possible. The rearrangement uses TRBV29-1 and TRBJ2-5, with D uncertain. The CDR3 extends over 12 amino acids. The germline CDR1 and CDR2 sequences are SQVTM and ANQGSEA. V was shortened by 4 bases and J by 4 bases, with 10 bases between the two germline ends. The CDR3 sequence: CSVVSWAETQYF. CDR3 DNA sequence: TGCAGCGTTGTATCCTGGGCAGAGACCCAGTACTTC.

Comments on this clonotype: Germline and junction disagree at one end, which may indicate a read error. The gene calls are TRBV28 and TRBJ1-2, with D unresolved. Germline CDR1 and CDR2: MDHEN and SYDVKM. This CDR3 has 12 amino acids. The CDR3 protein is CASSSDVYDYTF. CDR3 nucleotide sequence: TGTGCCAGCAGTTCCGACGTCTATGACTACACCTTC.

In the case of this clonotype: This could be a read error, since a much larger clone is one nucleotide away. This chain uses TRBV7-6 with TRBJ2-3; TRBD1 agrees at 7 bases. The germline CDR1 and CDR2 sequences are SGHVS and FNYEAQ. This CDR3 contains 16 residues. The CDR3 sequence: CANSPGTGASTDTQYF. The CDR3 DNA reads as TGTGCCAACAGCCCCGGTACAGGGGCCAGCACAGATACGCAGTATTTT.

The rearrangement uses TRBV7-2 and TRBJ2-7; D may be TRBD1 (8 bases). Trimming cost V 5 bases and J 3 bases, with 20 bases left between them. Germline assignment: CDR1 SGHTA and CDR2 FQGNSA. This CDR3 is built from 16 residues. The CDR3 DNA reads TGTGCCAGCAGCGGGGGGGCAGGGGGCCTAATCTACGAGCAGTACTTC. Translated: CASSGGAGGLIYEQYF.

The gene calls are TRBV27 and TRBJ2-5; D is unresolved. CDR1 is MNHEY and CDR2 is SMNVEV in the germline V gene (reference sequence). Trimming took 5 bases from V and 2 from J, leaving 12 bases between them. The CDR3 sequence is 14 residues long. The CDR3 spells CASSPLNWQETQYF. The CDR3 coding sequence is TGTGCCAGCAGTCCCCTGAATTGGCAAGAGACCCAGTACTTC.

The chain uses TRBV7-9 and TRBJ1-4; TRBD1 matches 7 bases. Trimming removed 5 bases from V and 4 bases from J; junction bases left unmatched: 7. Germline values: CDR1 SEHNR, CDR2 FQNEAQ (reference sequence). The CDR3 extends over 15 amino acids. The CDR3 DNA follows: TGTGCCAGCAGCGAACGACAGGGAAATAATGAAAAACTGTTTTTT. It encodes CASSERQGNNEKLFF.

This rearrangement joins TRBV6-5 to TRBJ2-2; 8 positions agree with TRBD1. J gave up 1 base and V 8 bases, and 3 bases lay outside the gene matches. CDR1 and CDR2 from the germline V gene are MNHEY and SVGAGI. The CDR3 has 14 amino acids. CDR3 protein: CASGTGQNTGELFF. Written as DNA, the CDR3 is TGTGCCAGCGGGACAGGACAGAACACCGGGGAGCTGTTTTTT.

The sample holds a few counts of this clonotype. The J gene is TRBJ2-7, the V gene TRBV7-9; D gene uncertain. V shed 4 bases and J shed 3 bases, with 10 bases lying between them. This CDR3 contains 13 residues. Per germline, CDR1 SEHNR and CDR2 FQNEAQ (reference sequence). In DNA, the CDR3 is TGTGCCAGCAGCTCGAAAGTTGGCTACGAGCAGTACTTC. This codes for CASSSKVGYEQYF.

The CDR3, as DNA: TGTGCCAGCAGCCGACAGGGGGCAACAGATACGCAGTATTTT. Protein product: CASSRQGATDTQYF. This chain uses TRBV7-9 with TRBJ2-3; TRBD1 agrees at 10 bases. Germline CDR1 SEHNR, CDR2 FQNEAQ (reference sequence). The CDR3 consists of 14 residues. Trimming cost V 5 bases and J 3 bases; bases outside gene matches: 2.

The chain joins TRBV20-1 to TRBJ2-7; 8 nucleotides agree with TRBD1. The last part of the DNA fits TRBJ2-5 better; the J call may be wrong. Looked up from germline, CDR1 is DFQATT and CDR2 is SNEGSKA (reference sequence). The CDR3 has 15 amino acids. The DNA for the CDR3 is TGCAGTGCTCGATATCCGACAGGGGCCATTGGGACCCAGTACTTC. Translation: CSARYPTGAIGTQYF.

This sequence joins TRBV25-1 and TRBJ1-4, with D tentatively TRBD1 (5 bases). V gave up 7 bases and J gave up 5 bases, with 14 bases separating them. CDR1 and CDR2 from the germline V gene are MGHDK and SYGVNS. The CDR3 loop spans 14 amino acids. CDR3 protein: CASNSGAGNEKLFF. CDR3 in DNA: TGTGCCAGCAACAGCGGGGCAGGGAATGAAAAACTGTTTTTT. The complete variable domain, with remaining parts taken from reference TRBV25-1 and TRBJ1-4, reads EADIYQTPRYLVIGTGKKITLECSQTMGHDKMYWYQQDPGMELHLIHYSYGVNSTEKGDLSSESTVSRIRTEHFPLTLESARPSHTSQYLCASNSGAGNEKLFFGSGTQLSVL.

This clonotype was seen once. V and J are TRBV28 and TRBJ2-4; no clear D. Deletions cut 4 bases from V and 7 bases from J, with 8 bases between. CDR3 size: 12 residues. Germline assignment: CDR1 MDHEN and CDR2 SYDVKM. CDR3 DNA sequence: TGTGCCAGCAGTTCCGAATTGAACATTCAGTACTTC. Its protein is CASSSELNIQYF.

Only one count was recorded for this clonotype. An end of the junction does not agree with germline; a read error may underlie this. The chain combines TRBV6-5 with TRBJ2-6; D possibly uses TRBD1 or TRBD2 (5 bases each). The CDR3 loop spans 15 amino acids. CDR1 is MNHEY, CDR2 SVGAGI, per germline. CDR3 region: CASSYRGSGANVPTF. In nucleotides, the CDR3 is TGTGCCAGCAGTTATCGGGGTTCTGGGGCCAACGTCCCGACTTTC.